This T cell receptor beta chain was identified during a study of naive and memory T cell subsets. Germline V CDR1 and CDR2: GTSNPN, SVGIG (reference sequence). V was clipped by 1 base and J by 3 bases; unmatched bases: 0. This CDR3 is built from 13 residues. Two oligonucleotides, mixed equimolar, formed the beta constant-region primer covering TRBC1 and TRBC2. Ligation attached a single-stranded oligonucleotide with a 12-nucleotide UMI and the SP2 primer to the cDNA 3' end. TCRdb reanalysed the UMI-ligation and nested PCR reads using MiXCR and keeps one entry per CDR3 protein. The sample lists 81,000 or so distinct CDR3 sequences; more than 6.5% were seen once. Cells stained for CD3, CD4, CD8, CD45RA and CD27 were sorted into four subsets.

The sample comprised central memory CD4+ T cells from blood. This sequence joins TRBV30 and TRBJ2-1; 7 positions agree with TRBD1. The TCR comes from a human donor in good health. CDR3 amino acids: CAWSGDSYNEQFF. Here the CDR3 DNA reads TGTGCCTGGAGTGGGGACAGCTACAATGAGCAGTTCTTC.